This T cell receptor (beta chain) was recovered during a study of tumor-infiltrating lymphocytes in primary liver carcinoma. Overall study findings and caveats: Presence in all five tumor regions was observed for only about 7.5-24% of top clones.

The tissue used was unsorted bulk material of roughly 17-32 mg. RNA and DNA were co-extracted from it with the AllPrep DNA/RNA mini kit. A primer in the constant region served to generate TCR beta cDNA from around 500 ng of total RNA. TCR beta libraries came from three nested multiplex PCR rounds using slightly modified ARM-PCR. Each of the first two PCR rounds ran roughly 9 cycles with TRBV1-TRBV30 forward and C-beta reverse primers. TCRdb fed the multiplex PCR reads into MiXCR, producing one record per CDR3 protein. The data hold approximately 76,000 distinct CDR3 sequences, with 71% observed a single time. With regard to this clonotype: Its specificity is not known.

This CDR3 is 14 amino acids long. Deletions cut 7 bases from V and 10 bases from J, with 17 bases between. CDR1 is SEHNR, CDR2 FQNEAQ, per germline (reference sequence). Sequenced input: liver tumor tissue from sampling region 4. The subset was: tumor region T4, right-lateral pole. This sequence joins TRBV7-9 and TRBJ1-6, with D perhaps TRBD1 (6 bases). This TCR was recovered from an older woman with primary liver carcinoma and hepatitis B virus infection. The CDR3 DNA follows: TGTGCCAGCATGAGAGAGGGGGAAACCTCACCCCTCCACTTT. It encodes CASMREGETSPLHF. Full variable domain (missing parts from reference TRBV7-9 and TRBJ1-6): DTGVSQNPRHKITKRGQNVTFRCDPISEHNRLYWYRQTLGQGPEFLTYFQNEAQLEKSRLLSDRFSAERPKGSFSTLEIQRTEQGDSAMYLCASMREGETSPLHFGNGTRLTVT.